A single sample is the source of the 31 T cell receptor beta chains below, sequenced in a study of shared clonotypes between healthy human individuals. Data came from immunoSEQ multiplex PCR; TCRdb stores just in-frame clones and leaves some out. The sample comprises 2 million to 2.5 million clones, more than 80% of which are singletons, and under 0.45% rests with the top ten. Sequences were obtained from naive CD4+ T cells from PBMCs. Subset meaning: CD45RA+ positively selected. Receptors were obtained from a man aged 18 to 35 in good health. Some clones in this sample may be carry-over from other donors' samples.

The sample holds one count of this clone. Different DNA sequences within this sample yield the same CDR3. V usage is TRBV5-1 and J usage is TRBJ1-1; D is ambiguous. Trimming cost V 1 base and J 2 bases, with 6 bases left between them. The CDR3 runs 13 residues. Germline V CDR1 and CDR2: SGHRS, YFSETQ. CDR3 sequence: CASSLTDNTEAFF. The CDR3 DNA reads TGCGCCAGCAGCTTGACAGATAACACTGAAGCTTTCTTT.

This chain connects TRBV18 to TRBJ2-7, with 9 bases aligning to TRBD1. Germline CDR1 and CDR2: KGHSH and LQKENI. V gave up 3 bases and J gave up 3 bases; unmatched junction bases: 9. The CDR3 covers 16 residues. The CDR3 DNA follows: TGTGCCAGCTCACCCCGGGGACGGACAGGGGACTACGAGCAGTACTTC. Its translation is CASSPRGRTGDYEQYF.

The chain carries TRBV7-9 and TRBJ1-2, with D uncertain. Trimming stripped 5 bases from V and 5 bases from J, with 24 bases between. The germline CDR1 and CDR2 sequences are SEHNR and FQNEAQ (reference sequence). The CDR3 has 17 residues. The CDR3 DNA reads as TGTGCCAGCAGCCCGAGGGCAGAACAGCGGGTGGGTTATGGCTACACCTTC. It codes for CASSPRAEQRVGYGYTF.

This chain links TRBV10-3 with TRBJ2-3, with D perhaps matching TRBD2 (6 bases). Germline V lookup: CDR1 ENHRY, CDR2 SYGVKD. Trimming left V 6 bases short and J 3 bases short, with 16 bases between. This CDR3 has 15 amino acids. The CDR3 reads CAISIGLAATDTQYF. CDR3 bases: TGTGCCATCAGCATTGGATTAGCGGCTACAGATACGCAGTATTTT.

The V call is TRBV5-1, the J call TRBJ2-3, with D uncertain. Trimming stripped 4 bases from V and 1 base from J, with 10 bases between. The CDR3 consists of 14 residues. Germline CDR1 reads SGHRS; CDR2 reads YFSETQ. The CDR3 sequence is CASSTAGGTDTQYF. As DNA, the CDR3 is TGCGCCAGCAGCACCGCTGGGGGCACAGATACGCAGTATTTT.

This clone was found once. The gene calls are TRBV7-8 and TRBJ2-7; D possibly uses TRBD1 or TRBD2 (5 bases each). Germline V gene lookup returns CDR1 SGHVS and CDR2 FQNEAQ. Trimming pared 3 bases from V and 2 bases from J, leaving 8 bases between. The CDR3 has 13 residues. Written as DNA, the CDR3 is TGTGCCAGCAGCTTCCAGGGACCCTACGAGCAGTACTTC. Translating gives CASSFQGPYEQYF. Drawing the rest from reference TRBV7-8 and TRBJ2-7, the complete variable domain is GAGVSQSPRYKVAKRGQDVALRCDPISGHVSLFWYQQALGQGPEFLTYFQNEAQLDKSGLPSDRFFAERPEGSVSTLKIQRTQQEDSAVYLCASSFQGPYEQYFGPGTRLTVT.

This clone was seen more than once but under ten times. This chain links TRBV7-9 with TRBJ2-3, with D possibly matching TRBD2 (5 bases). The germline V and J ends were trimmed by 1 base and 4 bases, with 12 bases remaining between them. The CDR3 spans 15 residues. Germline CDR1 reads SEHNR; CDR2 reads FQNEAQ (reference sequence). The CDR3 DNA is TGTGCCAGCAGCTTAGTATCGCGGGTGGCAGATACGCAGTATTTT. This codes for CASSLVSRVADTQYF.

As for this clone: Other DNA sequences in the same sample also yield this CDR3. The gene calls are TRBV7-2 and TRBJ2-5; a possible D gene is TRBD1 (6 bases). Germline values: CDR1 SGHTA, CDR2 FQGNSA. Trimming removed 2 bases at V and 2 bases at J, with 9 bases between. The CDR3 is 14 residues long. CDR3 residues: CASSLSRGQETQYF. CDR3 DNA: TGTGCCAGCAGCTTATCCAGGGGACAAGAGACCCAGTACTTC.

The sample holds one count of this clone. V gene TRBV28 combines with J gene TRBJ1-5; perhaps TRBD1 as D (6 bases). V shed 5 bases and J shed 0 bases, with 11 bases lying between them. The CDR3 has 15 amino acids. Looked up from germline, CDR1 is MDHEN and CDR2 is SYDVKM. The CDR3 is CASSPTGPSNQPQHF. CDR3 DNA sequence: TGTGCCAGCAGTCCGACAGGCCCTAGCAATCAGCCCCAGCATTTT.

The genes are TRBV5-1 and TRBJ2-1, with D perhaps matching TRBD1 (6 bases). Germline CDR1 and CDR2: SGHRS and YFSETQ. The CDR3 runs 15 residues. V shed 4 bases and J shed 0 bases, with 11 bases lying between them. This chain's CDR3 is CASSPDRSSYNEQFF. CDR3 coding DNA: TGCGCCAGCAGCCCAGACAGGAGCTCCTACAATGAGCAGTTCTTC.

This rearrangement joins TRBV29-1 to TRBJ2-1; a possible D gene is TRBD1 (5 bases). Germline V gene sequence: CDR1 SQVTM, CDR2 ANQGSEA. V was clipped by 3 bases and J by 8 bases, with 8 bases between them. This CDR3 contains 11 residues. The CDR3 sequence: CSVDRADEQFF. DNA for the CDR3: TGCAGCGTTGACAGGGCCGATGAGCAGTTCTTC.

CDR3 sequence: CASSLVPQGPNQETQYF. DNA of the CDR3: TGCGCCAGCAGCTTGGTTCCGCAGGGACCCAACCAAGAGACCCAGTACTTC. This chain links TRBV5-1 with TRBJ2-5; either TRBD1 or TRBD2 may supply D (5 bases each). Germline V gene data show CDR1 as SGHRS and CDR2 as YFSETQ. The CDR3 is 17 residues long. Trimming removed 0 bases from V and 0 bases from J, with 15 bases in between.

The CDR3 nucleotides read TGTGCCAGCAGTCAGCCCTCAGCTCCATCCTACGAGCAGTACTTC. This translates into CASSQPSAPSYEQYF. This chain uses TRBV28 with TRBJ2-7; D gene uncertain. The CDR3 contains 15 residues. Germline CDR1 MDHEN, CDR2 SYDVKM. Trimming took 5 bases from V and 1 from J, leaving 15 bases between them. The full variable domain, completed using reference TRBV28 and TRBJ2-7, is DVKVTQSSRYLVKRTGEKVFLECVQDMDHENMFWYRQDPGLGLRLIYFSYDVKMKEKGDIPEGYSVSREKKERFSLILESASTNQTSMYLCASSQPSAPSYEQYFGPGTRLTVT.

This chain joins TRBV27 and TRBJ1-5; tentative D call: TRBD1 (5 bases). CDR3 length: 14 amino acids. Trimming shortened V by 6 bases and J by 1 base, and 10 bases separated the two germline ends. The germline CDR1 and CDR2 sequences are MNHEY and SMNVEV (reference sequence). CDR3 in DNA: TGTGCCAGCAGATCCGGGGGGAGCAATCAGCCCCAGCATTTT. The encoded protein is CASRSGGSNQPQHF.

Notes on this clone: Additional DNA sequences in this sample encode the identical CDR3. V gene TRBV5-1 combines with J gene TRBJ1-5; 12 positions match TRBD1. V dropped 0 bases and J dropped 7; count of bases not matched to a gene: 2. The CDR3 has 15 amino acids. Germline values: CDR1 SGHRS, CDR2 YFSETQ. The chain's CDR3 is CASSLEGTGGQPQHF. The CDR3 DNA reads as TGCGCCAGCAGCTTGGAGGGGACAGGGGGCCAGCCCCAGCATTTT. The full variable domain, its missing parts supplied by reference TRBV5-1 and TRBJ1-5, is KAGVTQTPRYLIKTRGQQVTLSCSPISGHRSVSWYQQTPGQGLQFLFEYFSETQRNKGNFPGRFSGRQFSNSRSEMNVSTLELGDSALYLCASSLEGTGGQPQHFGDGTRLSIL.

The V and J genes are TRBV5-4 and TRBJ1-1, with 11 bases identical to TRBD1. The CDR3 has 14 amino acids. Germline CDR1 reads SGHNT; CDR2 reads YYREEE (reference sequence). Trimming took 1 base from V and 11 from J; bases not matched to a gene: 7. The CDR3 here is CASSLFGQGADAFF. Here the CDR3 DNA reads TGTGCCAGCAGCTTGTTTGGACAGGGGGCGGATGCTTTCTTT.

The CDR3 bases are TGCGCCAGCAGCTTGGGGCAGTACTACGAGCAGTACTTC. Translated, it gives CASSLGQYYEQYF. The V and J genes are TRBV5-1 and TRBJ2-7; no clear D. The CDR3 sequence is 13 residues long. V lost 0 bases and J lost 3, with 7 bases in between. From germline, CDR1 is SGHRS and CDR2 YFSETQ.

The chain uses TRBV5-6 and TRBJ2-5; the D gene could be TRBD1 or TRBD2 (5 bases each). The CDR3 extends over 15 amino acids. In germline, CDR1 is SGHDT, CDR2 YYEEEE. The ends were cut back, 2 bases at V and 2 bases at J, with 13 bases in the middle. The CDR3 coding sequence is TGTGCCAGCAGCTTAGGTTGGGGGAATCAAGAGACCCAGTACTTC. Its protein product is CASSLGWGNQETQYF.

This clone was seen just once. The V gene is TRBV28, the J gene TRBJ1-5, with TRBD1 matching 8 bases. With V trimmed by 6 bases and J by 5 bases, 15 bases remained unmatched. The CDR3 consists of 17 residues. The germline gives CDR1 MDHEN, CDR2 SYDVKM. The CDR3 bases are TGTGCCAGCAGCGATAAGTCGGTACAGGGGGGTCATCAGCCCCAGCATTTT. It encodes CASSDKSVQGGHQPQHF.

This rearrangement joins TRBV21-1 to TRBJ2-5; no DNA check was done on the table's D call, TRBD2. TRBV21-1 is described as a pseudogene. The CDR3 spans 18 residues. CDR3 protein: CATLGGGENASGQETQYF. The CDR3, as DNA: TGTGCCACCCTCGGGGGCGGGGAAAACGCTAGCGGACAAGAGACCCAGTACTTC.

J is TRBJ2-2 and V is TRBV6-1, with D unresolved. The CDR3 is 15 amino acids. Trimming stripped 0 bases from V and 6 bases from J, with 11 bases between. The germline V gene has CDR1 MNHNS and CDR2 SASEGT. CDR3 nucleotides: TGTGCCAGCAGTGAAGCGAGATCTCTTGCCGGGGAGCTGTTTTTT. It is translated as CASSEARSLAGELFF.

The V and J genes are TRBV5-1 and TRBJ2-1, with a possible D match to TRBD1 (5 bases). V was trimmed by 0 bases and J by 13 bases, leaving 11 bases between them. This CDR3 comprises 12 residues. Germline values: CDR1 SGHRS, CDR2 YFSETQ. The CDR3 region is CASSLARTRQFF. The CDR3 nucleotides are TGCGCCAGCAGCTTGGCTAGGACACGACAGTTCTTC.

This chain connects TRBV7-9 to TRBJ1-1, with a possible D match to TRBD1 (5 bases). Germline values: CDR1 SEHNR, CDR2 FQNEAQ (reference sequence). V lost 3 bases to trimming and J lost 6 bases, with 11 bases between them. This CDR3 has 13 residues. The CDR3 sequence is CASSFGTGAEAFF. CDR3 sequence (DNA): TGTGCCAGCAGCTTTGGGACCGGCGCTGAAGCTTTCTTT.

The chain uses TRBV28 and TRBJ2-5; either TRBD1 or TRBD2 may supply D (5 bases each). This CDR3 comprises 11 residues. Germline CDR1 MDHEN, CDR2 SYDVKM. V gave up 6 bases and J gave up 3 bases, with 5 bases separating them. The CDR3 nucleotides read TGTGCCAGCAGGGGGGAAGAGACCCAGTACTTC. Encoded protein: CASRGEETQYF. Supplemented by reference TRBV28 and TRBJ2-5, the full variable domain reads DVKVTQSSRYLVKRTGEKVFLECVQDMDHENMFWYRQDPGLGLRLIYFSYDVKMKEKGDIPEGYSVSREKKERFSLILESASTNQTSMYLCASRGEETQYFGPGTRLLVL.

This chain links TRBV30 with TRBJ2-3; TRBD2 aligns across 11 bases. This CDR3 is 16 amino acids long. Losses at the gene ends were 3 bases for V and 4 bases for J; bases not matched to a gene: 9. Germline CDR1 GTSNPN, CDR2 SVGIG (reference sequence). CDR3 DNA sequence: TGTGCCTGGAGCTCCGGGACTAGCGGCGGCGCAGATACGCAGTATTTT. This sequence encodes CAWSSGTSGGADTQYF.

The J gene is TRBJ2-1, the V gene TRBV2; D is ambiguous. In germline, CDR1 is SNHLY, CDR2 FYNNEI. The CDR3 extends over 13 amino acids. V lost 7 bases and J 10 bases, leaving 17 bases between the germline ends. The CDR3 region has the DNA TGTGCCAGCAATAGTGATGGAGAGTTGGAGCAGTTCTTC. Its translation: CASNSDGELEQFF.

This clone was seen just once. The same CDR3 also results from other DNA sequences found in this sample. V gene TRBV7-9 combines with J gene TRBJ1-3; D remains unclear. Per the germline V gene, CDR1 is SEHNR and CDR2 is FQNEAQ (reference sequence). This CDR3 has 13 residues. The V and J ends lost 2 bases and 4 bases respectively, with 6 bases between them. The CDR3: CASSLNSGNTIYF. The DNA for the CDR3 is TGTGCCAGCAGCTTAAACTCCGGAAACACCATATATTTT.

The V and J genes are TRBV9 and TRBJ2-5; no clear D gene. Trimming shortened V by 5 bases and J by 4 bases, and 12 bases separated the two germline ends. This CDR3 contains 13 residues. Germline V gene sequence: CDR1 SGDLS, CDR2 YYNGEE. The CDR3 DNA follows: TGTGCCAGCAGTTTTCGATCTACAGAGACCCAGTACTTC. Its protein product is CASSFRSTETQYF.

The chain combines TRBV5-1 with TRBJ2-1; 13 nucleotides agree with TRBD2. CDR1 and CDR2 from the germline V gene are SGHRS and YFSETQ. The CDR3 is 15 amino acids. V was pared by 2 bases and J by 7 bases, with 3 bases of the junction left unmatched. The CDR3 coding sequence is TGCGCCAGCAGCTTTCGGACTAGCGGGAGTAATGAGCAGTTCTTC. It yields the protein CASSFRTSGSNEQFF.

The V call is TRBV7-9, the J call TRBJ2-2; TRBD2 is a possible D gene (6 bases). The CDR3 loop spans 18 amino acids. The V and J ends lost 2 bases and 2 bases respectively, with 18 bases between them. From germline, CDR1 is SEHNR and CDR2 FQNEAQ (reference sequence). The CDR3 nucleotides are TGTGCCAGCAGCTTATACTTCTGGGGGAGGAAAAACACCGGGGAGCTGTTTTTT. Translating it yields CASSLYFWGRKNTGELFF.

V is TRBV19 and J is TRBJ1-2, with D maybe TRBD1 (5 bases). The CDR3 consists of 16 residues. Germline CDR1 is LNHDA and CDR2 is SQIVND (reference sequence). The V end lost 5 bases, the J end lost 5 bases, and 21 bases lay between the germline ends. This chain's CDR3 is CASSSPPGTTYYGYTF. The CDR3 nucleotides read TGTGCCAGTAGTTCCCCTCCCGGGACGACTTATTATGGCTACACCTTC.